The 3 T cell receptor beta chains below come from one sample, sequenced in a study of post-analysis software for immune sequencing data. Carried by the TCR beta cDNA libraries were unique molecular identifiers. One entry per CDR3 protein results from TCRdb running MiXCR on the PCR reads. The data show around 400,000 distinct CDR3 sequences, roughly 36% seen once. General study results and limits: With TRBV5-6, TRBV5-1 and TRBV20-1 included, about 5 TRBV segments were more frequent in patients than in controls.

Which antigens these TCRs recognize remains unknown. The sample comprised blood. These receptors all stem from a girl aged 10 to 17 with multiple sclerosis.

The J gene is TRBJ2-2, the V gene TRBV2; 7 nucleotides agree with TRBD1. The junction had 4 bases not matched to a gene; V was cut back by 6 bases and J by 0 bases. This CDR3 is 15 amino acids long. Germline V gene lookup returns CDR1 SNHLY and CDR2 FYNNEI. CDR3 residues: CASSGTVANTGELFF. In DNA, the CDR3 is TGTGCCAGCAGCGGGACAGTAGCGAACACCGGGGAGCTGTTTTTT.

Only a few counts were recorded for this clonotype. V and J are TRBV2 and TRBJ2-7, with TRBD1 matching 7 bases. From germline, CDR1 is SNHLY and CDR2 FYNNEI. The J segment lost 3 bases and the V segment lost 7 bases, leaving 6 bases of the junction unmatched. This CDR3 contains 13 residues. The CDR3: CASTRQGNYEQYF. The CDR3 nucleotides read TGTGCCAGCACCAGACAGGGAAACTACGAGCAGTACTTC.

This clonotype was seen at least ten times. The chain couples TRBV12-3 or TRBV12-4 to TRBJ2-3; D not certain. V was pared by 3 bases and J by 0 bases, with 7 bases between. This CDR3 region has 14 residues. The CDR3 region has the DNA TGTGCCAGCAGTTTTGTGGCTAGCACAGATACGCAGTATTTT. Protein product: CASSFVASTDTQYF.